This T cell receptor beta chain is drawn from a study of spatial heterogeneity in lung cancer. Study-level background: Detection consistently yielded more beta chains than alpha chains.

This clonotype was picked up a small number of times. The germline V gene has CDR1 SGHRS and CDR2 YFSETQ. V was pared by 0 bases and J by 7 bases, with 13 bases between. The length of the CDR3 is 14 residues. The time point denotes: sample taken at primary tumor resection. Whole RNA from tumor, nontumor lung or frozen PBMC was sequenced unsorted. Samples came from some 73 TRACERx patients with untreated early-stage lung cancer. Each TCR cDNA molecule carried a unique molecular identifier. MiXCR, run by TCRdb on the 5' RACE reads, gives a single entry per CDR3 protein. The sample comprises tens of thousands of distinct CDR3 sequences, 7.5% to 10% of which are singletons, and about 7.1% rests with the top ten.

The TCR sequence derives from a male donor with early-stage non-small cell lung cancer. This rearrangement joins TRBV5-1 to TRBJ2-5, with D possibly matching TRBD2 (5 bases). The sequencing used PBMCs, collected at surgery. This chain's CDR3 is CASSLDLLRGTQYF. CDR3 in DNA: TGCGCCAGCAGCTTGGATCTTCTCCGGGGGACCCAGTACTTC.